This is a list of T cell receptor beta chains from one sample in a study of blood T cells in healthy people across ages. Using its own MiXCR run on the 5' RACE reads, TCRdb lists one record per CDR3 protein. The table includes about 1.7 million distinct CDR3 sequences, 28% detected once. Sequenced sample: blood. The receptors come from a woman aged 25 to 39 in good health. CDR3s include the opening cysteine and the closing phenylalanine or tryptophan. The order of the fields is CDR3 length, clone size, V gene, CDR3 protein. Expanded clones get a size class; other rows say once, few or many, or leave the size out.

cdr3_length: 17
clone_size: few
v_call: TRBV6-6
cdr3_aa: CASSYSPPGQGYNEQFF

cdr3_length: 13
clone_size: few
v_call: TRBV15
cdr3_aa: CATSRETGFEAFF

cdr3_length: 15
clone_size: -
v_call: TRBV20-1
cdr3_aa: CSASSGTGGYNEQYF

cdr3_length: 19
clone_size: -
v_call: TRBV3-1
cdr3_aa: CASSQNPRGGNSGANVLTF

cdr3_length: 14
clone_size: many
v_call: TRBV12-3/TRBV12-4
cdr3_aa: CASSDSGLTDTQYF

cdr3_length: 17
clone_size: -
v_call: TRBV6-5
cdr3_aa: CASSYDIRDRGQGGYTF

cdr3_length: 13
clone_size: -
v_call: TRBV7-2
cdr3_aa: CASRGGLADMQYF

cdr3_length: 17
clone_size: few
v_call: TRBV20-1
cdr3_aa: CSARDIMRLAGDYEQYF

cdr3_length: 13
clone_size: -
v_call: TRBV5-1
cdr3_aa: CASSSTRLETQYF

cdr3_length: 15
clone_size: few
v_call: TRBV15
cdr3_aa: CATSRGQDSNQPQHF